This T cell receptor (beta chain) was recorded in a study of human T cells and chemical hapten exposure. The overall study: Across its 20 to 30 weeks, the study gave patients weekly diphenylcyclopropenone doses to the scalp.

This CDR3 contains 15 residues. The germline V gene has CDR1 DFQATT and CDR2 SNEGSKA (reference sequence). With 4 bases removed from V and 0 bases from J, the gap between germline ends came to 15 bases. Time point noted: patch test 2, 6 weeks after DPC sensitization. Noted treatment: therapeutic diphenylcyclopropenone sensitization with weekly scalp DPC. The study enrolled 18 to 70-year-old alopecia patients suitable for DPC. Overall study findings and caveats: Counts of expanded TCRs (at PT1) showed a positive correlation with patch test score.

As handled by the study authors: Per-sample TCR counts ranged from roughly 23,224 to 750,000, median roughly 96,000. In TCRdb, the RACE reads were re-called with MiXCR into one record per CDR3 protein. In this record, the V and J calls reflect TCRdb's handling and not the investigators' own analysis. The sample includes about 110,000 distinct CDR3 sequences, roughly a tenth seen only once; the top ten take more than 3%. This clonotype came up many times. No antigen is known for it. The chain is built from TRBV20-1 and TRBJ1-1; D gene unclear. This TCR was sampled from a woman in her forties with alopecia areata. Some clones in this sample may be carry-over from other donors' samples. The sequences come from whole blood, collected in connection with sensitization to the hapten diphenylcyclopropenone (DPC). Written as DNA, the CDR3 is TGCAGTGCTAACCCCTTCGAGGCTGTGAACACTGAAGCTTTCTTT. It specifies CSANPFEAVNTEAFF.